This T cell receptor (beta chain) stems from a study of blood T cell repertoires in COVID-19. About the research overall: Acute and convalescent COVID-19 specimens originated in the United States, Italy and Spain. Nucleic acid was either cDNA or gDNA, and it came from T cells, B-cell-depleted T cells, or PBMCs.

J gave up 5 bases and V 4 bases, and 10 bases lay outside the gene matches. Per germline, CDR1 SGHRS and CDR2 YFSETQ. The CDR3 spans 15 residues. Source study methods: Reference gene primer amplification gave nucleated cell count estimates. The method was immunoSEQ multiplex PCR; TCRdb's version includes in-frame clones alone and lacks a portion of them. V and J calls and clone size are copied from that table; D and trimming were computed from the DNA. The sample has about 130,000 clones; about four fifths are singletons. The source of this sequence is a man aged 55 to 70 with acute or convalescent COVID-19. The chain has TRBV5-1 and TRBJ2-7; 9 bases fit TRBD1. The sample comprised peripheral blood. CDR3 loop: CASSLSGQGPNEQYF. The CDR3, as DNA: TGCGCCAGCAGCCTCTCGGGACAGGGCCCGAACGAGCAGTACTTC.